This TCR beta chain was profiled in a study of T cells in Graves' hyperthyroidism and ophthalmopathy (dated by TCRdb to between 2018 and 2021). In the study overall: Peripheral blood samples were taken at initial diagnosis, before any treatment was given. To identify distinguishing TCR V-J signatures, a discovery cohort of around 100 patients was used, comprising 43 with Graves' ophthalmopathy and approximately 57 with stable Graves' hyperthyroidism. Whether ophthalmopathy could be predicted prospectively was tested in an independent validation cohort made up of 18 to 20 hyperthyroidism patients plus 17 patients who later progressed to ophthalmopathy. The approximately 95 discovery patients were divided at random into training and test sets in a 7:3 ratio. In addition, the study compared T-cell repertoires in thyroid tissue and in blood from roughly six Graves' hyperthyroidism patients. Once sampling was done, hyperthyroidism patients were given methimazole at a starting dose of 30 mg daily, whereas ophthalmopathy patients were given high-dose intravenous methylprednisolone. The paper reports TCR Vbeta CDR3 sequencing of over 120 peripheral blood samples: over 40 ophthalmopathy, fewer than 80 hyperthyroidism and around 17 progressor patients. What the research found in general, with its limitations: A model built on a 13 V-J signature distinguished ophthalmopathy from stable hyperthyroidism, reaching 85% to 90% sensitivity and 81.08% specificity in cross-validation and 80%/75% in testing. In validation, progression to ophthalmopathy was predicted by the model with 70% to 71% sensitivity and around 76% specificity, a median of approximately 6.5 months before onset. Most expanded thyroid clonotypes (frequency above 0.001) were also detected in blood, suggesting blood repertoires may reflect thyroid immune responses. Sample size was not statistically predetermined, and blinding of investigators to group allocation was not performed.

Graves' hyperthyroidism was defined as stable when no progression to ophthalmopathy occurred over 18 months of follow-up. Hyperthyroidism patients were aged 18 to 65 years and newly diagnosed, with disease duration of less than 2 months. Patients with uncontrolled infections, other autoimmune diseases, pregnancy or lactation were excluded. Diagnoses were established on the basis of clinical symptoms, serum thyroxine and TRAb, thyroid ultrasound, and orbital computed tomography. PBMCs were separated from 8 to 10 ml of fresh peripheral blood using Ficoll-Paque density gradient centrifugation. Trizol reagent was used to extract total RNA, and RNA quality was then checked on an Agilent 2100 Bioanalyzer. Amplification of TCR beta CDR3 regions was carried out from RNA transcripts. The first round of RT-PCR for the TCR CDR3 was performed with the HTBI primer set and the Qiagen OneStep RT-PCR kit. A second multiplex PCR round built the libraries, followed by size selection and purification. Libraries were sequenced paired-end with 100 bp reads on an Illumina HiSeq2000. As for how the authors treated the data: Raw data were processed with SOAPnuke, discarding reads with adapters, uncalled bases, mean Phred below 15, or no exact constant-primer or identifier match. High-quality paired reads were merged using COPE v1.2.5, and each unique nucleotide sequence was defined as a clonotype. MiTCR v1.1 was used to align the clonotypes against IMGT TRBV, TRBD and TRBJ reference segments. Analysis was restricted to V-J combinations with a frequency above 0.0001, which covered just over 98% of repertoires. The TCS score was defined as F50 (clonal expansion) divided by E x V (chaos), with BLOSUM62-based TCRdist calculated between CDR3 peptides within each V-J. Welch's t-statistics and random forest reduced roughly 530 V-J features to roughly 13, which were used in a naive Bayes classifier (R e1071). TCRdb's own reprocessing of the public reads used fastp at Q25 and MiXCR and kept productive beta chains. Every CDR3 protein is listed once, alongside the most common genes and DNA of its rows. TCRdb, not the original authors, processed these V and J calls. This sample lists 350,000 or so distinct CDR3 sequences; roughly 21% were detected once. The top ten clones comprise around 50% of the sample.

Many counts were recorded for this clonotype. This clone's antigen is unknown. No much larger clonotype is one base removed from it; base qualities were not supplied. Taken from cysteine to phenylalanine, the CDR3 has 14 residues. Just CDR3 DNA is preserved here, 42 bases in frame from base 1. For CDR1 and CDR2, the germline V gene lists SNHLY and FYNNEI. V lost 6 bases and J lost 4 bases; the stretch between them is 13 bases long. Rearrangement joined TRBV2 to TRBJ1-3; the D gene lacks a confident call. Sequenced input: blood. The TCR comes from a woman aged 45-65 years with Graves' hyperthyroidism. The sequence in DNA is TGTGCCAGCAGCGACCCGGGCCTCGGAAACACCATATATTTT. The encoded protein is CASSDPGLGNTIYF. The entire variable domain, with the stretches around the CDR3 drawn from the reference TRBV2 and TRBJ1-3 proteins, is EPEVTQTPSHQVTQMGQEVILRCVPISNHLYFYWYRQILGQKVEFLVSFYNNEISEKSEIFDDQFSVERPDGSNFTLKIRSTKLEDSAMYFCASSDPGLGNTIYFGEGSWLTVV.